One and the same sample provided the 20 T cell receptor beta chains below, sequenced in a study of blood T cell repertoires in COVID-19. Profiling relied on immunoSEQ multiplex PCR, and the TCRdb table lists in-frame clones only, not all of them. This table holds 200,000 or so clones, 75% to 90% found once. The specimen sequenced was PBMCs or T cells enriched from blood (not recorded which). These receptor sequences come from a woman in her thirties or forties with acute COVID-19.

The CDR3 nucleotides are TGCGCCAGCAGCTTGGCCGGACAGGGGCACCCTAGCACAGATACGCAGTATTTT. It translates to CASSLAGQGHPSTDTQYF. The rearrangement uses TRBV5-1 and TRBJ2-3, with 9 nucleotides matching TRBD1. The CDR3 length is 18 residues. CDR1 and CDR2 from the germline V gene are SGHRS and YFSETQ. V dropped 0 bases and J dropped 0; count of bases not matched to a gene: 8.

The V gene is TRBV27, the J gene TRBJ1-5; D is perhaps TRBD1 (5 bases). The V gene lost 2 bases and the J gene lost 11 bases, with 16 bases spanning the gap. From germline, CDR1 is MNHEY and CDR2 SMNVEV (reference sequence). The CDR3 is 14 amino acids. CDR3 sequence reads: CASSLGQGGEAQHF. The DNA of the CDR3 is TGTGCCAGCAGTTTAGGTCAGGGTGGAGAGGCCCAGCATTTT.

The J gene is TRBJ2-1, the V gene TRBV28, with TRBD1 matching 11 bases. Germline V gene sequence: CDR1 MDHEN, CDR2 SYDVKM. J was trimmed by 8 bases and V by 5 bases; bases with no gene match: 11. The CDR3 sequence is 16 residues long. The CDR3 sequence is CASSRLWTGGFDEQFF. For the CDR3, the DNA is TGTGCCAGCAGTCGACTATGGACAGGGGGCTTCGATGAGCAGTTCTTC.

The chain has TRBV2 and TRBJ1-5, with 8 bases lining up with TRBD1. V gave up 8 bases and J gave up 4 bases; unmatched junction bases: 7. CDR3 length equals 14 residues. CDR1 SNHLY and CDR2 FYNNEI come from the germline V gene. CDR3 amino acids: CASGGQGLNQPQHF. CDR3 DNA sequence: TGTGCCAGCGGAGGACAGGGCTTGAATCAGCCCCAGCATTTT.

The rearrangement joins TRBV5-1 to TRBJ2-4, with D maybe TRBD2 (5 bases). This CDR3 is built from 14 residues. Trimming stripped 1 base from V and 8 bases from J, with 13 bases between. Germline V gene lookup returns CDR1 SGHRS and CDR2 YFSETQ. The DNA for the CDR3 is TGCGCCAGCAGCTTGTCGAAGGAGGTTGACATTCAGTACTTC. Translation gives CASSLSKEVDIQYF.

The V call is TRBV7-8, the J call TRBJ2-7; TRBD2 is a possible D gene (5 bases). This CDR3 is 14 amino acids long. CDR1 SGHVS and CDR2 FQNEAQ come from the germline V gene. The ends were cut back, 0 bases at V and 3 bases at J, with 9 bases in the middle. CDR3 sequence reads: CASSLASRDYEQYF. Here the CDR3 DNA reads TGTGCCAGCAGCTTAGCGTCACGGGACTACGAGCAGTACTTC.

V gene TRBV3-1 (or the pseudogene TRBV3-2) combines with J gene TRBJ2-7; 9 nucleotides match TRBD2. The CDR3 has 15 residues. V lost 3 bases to trimming and J lost 2 bases; unmatched junction nucleotides: 5. The germline CDR1 and CDR2 sequences are LGHDT and YNNKEL (reference sequence). The CDR3 protein is CASSHRASGAYEQYF. The CDR3 DNA follows: TGTGCCAGCAGCCACCGGGCTAGCGGGGCCTACGAGCAGTACTTC.

The rearrangement links TRBV6-5 to TRBJ2-4, with a tentative D call TRBD2 (6 bases). V lost 8 bases and J 0 bases, leaving 14 bases between the germline ends. Germline V gene data show CDR1 as MNHEY and CDR2 as SVGAGI. The length of the CDR3 is 15 residues. CDR3 DNA sequence: TGTGCCAGCCACCACTGGGAGGTAGCCAAAAACATTCAGTACTTC. Translating gives CASHHWEVAKNIQYF.

The CDR3 loop reads CASRASSTGELFF. In DNA form, the CDR3 reads TGTGCCAGCAGGGCTAGCTCCACCGGGGAGCTGTTTTTT. The J gene is TRBJ2-2, the V gene TRBV27, with a tentative D call TRBD2 (5 bases). Germline V gene sequence: CDR1 MNHEY, CDR2 SMNVEV (reference sequence). V lost 6 bases, J lost 4 bases, and 9 bases lay in between. The CDR3 has 13 amino acids.

This chain links TRBV19 with TRBJ2-7; 10 bases match TRBD1. Germline values: CDR1 LNHDA, CDR2 SQIVND (reference sequence). Trimming at V came to 6 bases and at J to 4 bases, leaving 9 bases not matched to a gene. The CDR3 extends over 15 amino acids. The CDR3 region has the DNA TGTGCCAGTAGCAGTATATGGGGACAGGGGTACGAGCAGTACTTC. Its protein is CASSSIWGQGYEQYF.

The chain couples TRBV7-8 to TRBJ2-2; D is perhaps TRBD1 (6 bases). V lost 3 bases to trimming and J lost 2 bases, with 10 bases between them. Per the germline V gene, CDR1 is SGHVS and CDR2 is FQNEAQ. The CDR3 loop spans 15 amino acids. The CDR3 DNA sequence: TGTGCCAGCAGCTTTGGGGGCCTCAACACCGGGGAGCTGTTTTTT. Translation gives CASSFGGLNTGELFF.

The chain links TRBV23-1 to TRBJ2-3; TRBD2 agrees at 10 bases. TRBV23-1 is recorded as an ORF, its role being uncertain. V dropped 2 bases and J dropped 3; count of bases not matched to a gene: 5. The CDR3 is made up of 16 amino acids. The CDR3 DNA sequence: TGCGCCAGCAGTCAAGCTAGCGGGAGTCAGACAGATACGCAGTATTTT. Translating gives CASSQASGSQTDTQYF.

V gene TRBV5-4 combines with J gene TRBJ2-3; tentative D call: TRBD2 (7 bases). The CDR3 has 15 residues. The germline V and J ends were trimmed by 0 bases and 5 bases, with 13 bases remaining between them. CDR1 is SGHNT, CDR2 YYREEE, per germline (reference sequence). DNA of the CDR3: TGTGCCAGCAGCTTGGACGGGGGGCGGATAGATACGCAGTATTTT. This encodes CASSLDGGRIDTQYF.

This clone was recorded a few times. The J gene is TRBJ2-1, the V gene TRBV14; 8 bases are shared with TRBD2. Looked up from germline, CDR1 is SGHDN and CDR2 is FVKESK. The CDR3 runs to 16 residues. V lost 2 bases and J lost 7; bases outside the gene matches: 10. The CDR3 bases are TGTGCCAGCAGCCAATTCGGGGCTAGCGGGTTGAATGAGCAGTTCTTC. This sequence encodes CASSQFGASGLNEQFF. The whole variable domain, filled in from reference TRBV14 and TRBJ2-1, reads EAGVTQFPSHSVIEKGQTVTLRCDPISGHDNLYWYRRVMGKEIKFLLHFVKESKQDESGMPNNRFLAERTGGTYSTLKVQPAELEDSGVYFCASSQFGASGLNEQFFGPGTRLTVL.

This sequence joins TRBV13 and TRBJ2-7, with D tentatively TRBD2 (6 bases). This CDR3 contains 12 residues. Trimming left V 0 bases short and J 12 bases short, with 12 bases between. The germline V gene has CDR1 PRHDT and CDR2 FYEKMQ (reference sequence). The CDR3 DNA reads as TGTGCCAGCAGCTTAGGACCGGGACTTTTGTACTTC. Translated: CASSLGPGLLYF.

The CDR3 DNA reads as TGTGCCAGCAGTTTAATTTGGGGGGCGAACACCGGGGAGCTGTTTTTT. Amino acid sequence: CASSLIWGANTGELFF. The chain joins TRBV27 to TRBJ2-2; possibly TRBD2 for D (6 bases). V was pared by 2 bases and J by 0 bases, with 10 bases between. The CDR3 is 16 amino acids. Germline CDR1 is MNHEY and CDR2 is SMNVEV (reference sequence).

The V gene is TRBV18, the J gene TRBJ1-3; D unclear. Per germline, CDR1 KGHSH and CDR2 LQKENI. V was clipped by 4 bases and J by 0 bases, with 16 bases between them. This CDR3 has 17 residues. CDR3 sequence (DNA): TGTGCCAGCTCACACTCACAGACCCTAAGCTCTGGAAACACCATATATTTT. Protein: CASSHSQTLSSGNTIYF.

V and J are TRBV18 and TRBJ1-2; a weak D match, TRBD1 (5 bases). CDR1 and CDR2 (germline): KGHSH, LQKENI. The CDR3 has 16 residues. V was shortened by 0 bases and J by 6 bases, with 17 bases between the two germline ends. CDR3 DNA sequence: TGTGCCAGCTCACCACCGATCAGGGCGGGGGAGAATGGCTACACCTTC. Amino acids: CASSPPIRAGENGYTF. Variable domain in full (rest from reference TRBV18 and TRBJ1-2): NAGVMQNPRHLVRRRGQEARLRCSPMKGHSHVYWYRQLPEEGLKFMVYLQKENIIDESGMPKERFSAEFPKEGPSILRIQQVVRGDSAAYFCASSPPIRAGENGYTFGSGTRLTVV.

The chain has TRBV29-1 and TRBJ2-3; 8 bases align to TRBD2. The CDR3 length is 14 residues. After removal of 1 base from V and 5 bases from J, the junction contained 5 bases not matched to a gene. From germline, CDR1 is SQVTM and CDR2 ANQGSEA. CDR3 nucleotides: TGCAGCGTTGAAGGGGGGAGCGGGAGAGATACGCAGTATTTT. It is translated as CSVEGGSGRDTQYF.

V gene TRBV11-2 combines with J gene TRBJ2-6; 7 nucleotides match TRBD1. The ends lost 4 bases at V and 2 bases at J; junction bases unmatched: 2. This CDR3 has 15 amino acids. Germline CDR1 reads SGHAT; CDR2 reads FQNNGV. CDR3: CASSWGQTGANVLTF. Here the CDR3 DNA reads TGTGCCAGCAGCTGGGGACAGACTGGGGCCAACGTCCTGACTTTC.